The present TCR beta chain was sequenced within a study of identical twins. Study-level results: Researchers caution that invariant MAIT and iNKT cells could partly confound zero-insertion analyses.

In the case of this clonotype: What it binds is unknown.

The CDR3 contains 14 residues. The ends lost 0 bases at V and 4 bases at J; junction bases unmatched: 3. The germline V gene has CDR1 SGHRS and CDR2 YFSETQ. Through template switching, a universal primer site was introduced, and the cDNA contained unique molecular identifiers. TCRdb analysed the 5' RACE reads with MiXCR anew, one entry per CDR3 protein. The table includes roughly 200,000 distinct CDR3 sequences, under 10% detected once. The data were also submitted as part of a second study, on yellow fever vaccine responses in identical twins.

Sequencing was carried out using memory (CD45RO+) T cells sorted from blood. The V gene is TRBV5-1, the J gene TRBJ2-7, with 8 positions matching TRBD2. This clonotype was sampled from a woman between 18 and 29 years old in good health. The CDR3 DNA is TGCGCCAGCAGCTTGGTCCGGGAGGGTTACGAGCAGTACTTC. It yields the protein CASSLVREGYEQYF.